The T cell receptor (beta chain) under discussion was sequenced for a study of T-cell memory formation after mild COVID-19 (dated by TCRdb to the early 2020s). Notes on the research overall: TCR sequence clusters from the two donors were largely donor specific. In two donors, T-cell clones that expanded and contracted after mild COVID-19 were followed by sequencing TCRalpha and TCRbeta repertoires longitudinally. The cohort comprised two young, previously healthy adult volunteers, one female and one male. Study-wide conclusions, independent of this receptor: Only a couple of mild cases were covered in the study, and larger cohorts including severe cases with pre-infection samples were considered necessary. Contracting CD4+ clones appeared mostly in the CM and EM memory subsets, whereas CD8+ clones were enriched in EMRA. The detection of some responding clones in pre-infection memory suggests that pre-existing cross-reactive memory T cells joined the SARS-CoV-2 response. The second-wave clones that peaked on day 37 were not confirmed to be SARS-CoV-2 specific. From day 15 to 85, contracting clones showed balanced CD4/CD8 phenotypes, whereas a second wave of clones that expanded from day 15 to 37 leaned towards CD4+.

For this clonotype: Its antigen target is currently unknown. No base quality information exists; no much larger clone differs at one position.

Ficoll-Paque density gradient centrifugation was used to isolate PBMCs. These reads were obtained on an Illumina NovaSeq 6000. cDNA libraries for TCRalpha and TCRbeta were prepared by 5'RACE using constant-segment primers, with sample barcodes and unique molecular identifiers added. Trizol reagent was used to extract RNA from every sample. Library amplification was performed in two PCR steps, and a second sample barcode and Illumina TruSeq adapters were introduced in the second step. Sequencing of libraries was performed on an Illumina NovaSeq with 2 x 150 bp paired-end reads. The paper's processing steps were these. Reads were demultiplexed and collapsed into UMI-guided consensus sequences with migec v1.2.7. Using mixcr v2.1.11, UMI consensuses were aligned to TRA and TRB V and J templates and then assembled into clonotypes. Clonotypes were classified as expanded or contracted when called significant by both edgeR and NoisET, with noise models trained on biological replicates. For edgeR calls, the thresholds were a false discovery rate-adjusted p below 0.01 and a log2 fold-change of 1. PCA with hierarchical clustering of max-normalized trajectories of the 1000 most abundant clonotypes was used as exploratory dynamics analysis. Separately sequenced CD4+ and CD8+ repertoires were used to assign the CD4 or CD8 phenotype of responding clones. TCRdb redid the processing of the public reads, applying fastp at Q25 and MiXCR, and retained in-frame beta chains. Merged by CDR3 protein, the rows form single entries marked with the most common genes and DNA. The V and J calls come from TCRdb's annotation, not from the publication. The sample table holds about 290,000 distinct CDR3 sequences, of which 18% were seen once. In total, the top ten clones hold 20% to 25% of the sample.

This TCR was sampled from a man aged 18-30 years who had mild COVID-19 (a few samples of this study predate the infection). The sample titles of this study are shuffled in the database, so cell type and time point are left out; the donor was told from shared clones. The sample taken for sequencing was PBMCs or a T cell subset sorted from them (not recorded which).

The CDR3 region has the sequence CASGSPGASSYEQYF. At the DNA level, the sequence is TGTGCTAGTGGTTCCCCCGGGGCGAGCTCCTACGAGCAGTACTTC. Recombination linked TRBV12-5 to TRBJ2-7; the D segment might be TRBD1 or TRBD2, since each matches 5 bases. The germline ends are 13 bases apart after V is trimmed by 4 bases and J by 0 bases. Via the germline V gene, CDR1 is LGHNT and CDR2 FRNRAP. There are 15 amino acids in the CDR3, from cysteine to phenylalanine inclusive. CDR3 DNA only is kept here, 45 bases in frame from base 1.